This TCR beta chain was captured in a study of blood T cell repertoires in COVID-19. The CDR3 is 16 residues long. In germline, CDR1 is SQVTM, CDR2 ANQGSEA. The ends lost 6 bases at V and 0 bases at J; junction bases unmatched: 11. Assay used: immunoSEQ multiplex PCR; TCRdb lists only in-frame clones, some missing. The repertoire holds 240,000 or so clones, with approximately 85% as singletons. The sequencing sample was made of peripheral blood. The chain combines TRBV29-1 with TRBJ1-3, with 7 bases identical to TRBD1. This clonotype was sampled from a woman aged 30 to 39 with acute or convalescent COVID-19. CDR3 residues: CSVRQGQANSGNTIYF. DNA of the CDR3: TGCAGCGTCCGACAAGGACAGGCTAACTCTGGAAACACCATATATTTT.